This TCR beta chain was obtained from a study of blood T cell repertoires in COVID-19. Looked up from germline, CDR1 is SGDLS and CDR2 is YYNGEE. This CDR3 has 16 amino acids. J was trimmed by 2 bases and V by 0 bases; bases with no gene match: 6. TCRdb's copy holds only in-frame clones and misses some; the assay was immunoSEQ multiplex PCR. The data hold some 310,000 clones, with 89% observed a single time. V usage is TRBV9 and J usage is TRBJ1-2; the match to TRBD1 covers 8 bases. This sequence originates from a woman aged 25 to 39 who had recovered from COVID-19. Sequenced: PBMCs or T cells enriched from blood (not recorded which). This CDR3 is CASSVDDRGSNYGYTF. In nucleotides, the CDR3 is TGTGCCAGCAGCGTAGATGACAGGGGCAGCAACTATGGCTACACCTTC.